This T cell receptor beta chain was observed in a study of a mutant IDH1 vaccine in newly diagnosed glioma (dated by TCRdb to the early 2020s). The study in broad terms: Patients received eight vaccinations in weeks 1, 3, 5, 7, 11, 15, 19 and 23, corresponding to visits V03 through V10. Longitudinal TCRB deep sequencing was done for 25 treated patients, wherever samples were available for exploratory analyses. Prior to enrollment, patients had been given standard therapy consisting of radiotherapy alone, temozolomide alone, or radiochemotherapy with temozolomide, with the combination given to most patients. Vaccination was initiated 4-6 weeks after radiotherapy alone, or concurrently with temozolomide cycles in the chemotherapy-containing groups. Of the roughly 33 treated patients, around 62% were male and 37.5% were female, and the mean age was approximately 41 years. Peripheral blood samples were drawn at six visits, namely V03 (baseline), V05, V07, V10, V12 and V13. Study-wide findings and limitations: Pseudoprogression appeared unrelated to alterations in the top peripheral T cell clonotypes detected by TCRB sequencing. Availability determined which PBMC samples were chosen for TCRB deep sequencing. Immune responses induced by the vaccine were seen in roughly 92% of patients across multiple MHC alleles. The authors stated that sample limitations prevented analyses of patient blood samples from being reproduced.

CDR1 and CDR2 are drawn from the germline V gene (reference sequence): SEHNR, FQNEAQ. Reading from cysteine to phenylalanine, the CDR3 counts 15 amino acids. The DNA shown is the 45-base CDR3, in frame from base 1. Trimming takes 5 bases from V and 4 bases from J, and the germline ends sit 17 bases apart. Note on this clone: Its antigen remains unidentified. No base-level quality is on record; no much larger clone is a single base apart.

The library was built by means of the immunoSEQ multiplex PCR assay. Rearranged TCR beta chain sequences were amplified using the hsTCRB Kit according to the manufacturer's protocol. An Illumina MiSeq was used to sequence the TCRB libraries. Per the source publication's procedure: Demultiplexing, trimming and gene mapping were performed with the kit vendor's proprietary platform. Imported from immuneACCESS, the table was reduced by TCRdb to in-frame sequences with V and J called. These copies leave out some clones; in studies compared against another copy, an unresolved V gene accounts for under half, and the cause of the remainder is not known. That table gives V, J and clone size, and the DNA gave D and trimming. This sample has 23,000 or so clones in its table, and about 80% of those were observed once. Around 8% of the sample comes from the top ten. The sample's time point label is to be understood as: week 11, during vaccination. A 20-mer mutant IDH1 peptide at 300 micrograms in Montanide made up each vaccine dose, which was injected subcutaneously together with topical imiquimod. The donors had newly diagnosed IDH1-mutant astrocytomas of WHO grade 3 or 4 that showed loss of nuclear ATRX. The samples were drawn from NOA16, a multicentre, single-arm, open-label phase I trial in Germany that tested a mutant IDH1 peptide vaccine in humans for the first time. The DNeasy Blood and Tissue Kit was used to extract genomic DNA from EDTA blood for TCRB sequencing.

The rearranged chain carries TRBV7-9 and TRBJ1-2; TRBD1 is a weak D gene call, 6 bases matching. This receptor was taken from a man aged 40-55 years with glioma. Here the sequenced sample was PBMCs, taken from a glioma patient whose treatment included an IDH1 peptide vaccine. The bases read TGTGCCAGCAGCGATCCGGACAGTTTGGGCTATGGCTACACCTTC. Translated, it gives CASSDPDSLGYGYTF.